The 20 T cell receptor beta chains below were found in one sample sequenced in a study of T cell responses to AZD1222 COVID-19 vaccine. TCRdb's copy holds only in-frame clones and misses some; the assay was immunoSEQ multiplex PCR. The sample lists fewer than 150,000 clones, around 85% occurring once. The source material was peripheral blood, sampled on day 0 of AZD1222 vaccination. The receptor source for this set is an adult in good health.

V gene TRBV10-2 combines with J gene TRBJ1-3; perhaps TRBD1 as D (5 bases). CDR3 length: 15 amino acids. CDR1 is WSHSY, CDR2 SAAADI, per germline. V lost 2 bases to trimming and J lost 4 bases, with 12 bases between them. This CDR3 reads CASSEHRLSGNTIYF. In DNA, the CDR3 is TGCGCCAGCAGTGAGCACAGGTTGTCGGGAAACACCATATATTTT.

This rearrangement joins TRBV29-1 to TRBJ2-7; D remains ambiguous. The length of the CDR3 is 13 residues. Germline V gives CDR1 SQVTM, CDR2 ANQGSEA. V was trimmed by 6 bases and J by 0 bases, leaving 12 bases between them. DNA for the CDR3: TGCAGCGTCGCGGCGCGGAGCTCCTACGAGCAGTACTTC. Translated, it gives CSVAARSSYEQYF.

The V gene is TRBV6-6, the J gene TRBJ1-5; tentative D call: TRBD1 (6 bases). V was clipped by 5 bases and J by 2 bases, with 13 bases between them. Germline V gene lookup returns CDR1 MNHNY and CDR2 SVGAGI (reference sequence). The CDR3 consists of 15 residues. CDR3 residues: CASSRHREGNQPQHF. CDR3 sequence (DNA): TGTGCCAGCAGTCGTCACAGGGAAGGCAATCAGCCCCAGCATTTT.

The chain is built from TRBV6-2 or TRBV6-3 and TRBJ2-5; D is undetermined. Germline lookup yields CDR1 MNHEY and CDR2 SVGEGT. This CDR3 region has 11 residues. V lost 6 bases and J lost 5, with 7 bases in between. The CDR3 here is CASSSGETQYF. The CDR3 DNA is TGTGCCAGCAGCTCGGGTGAGACCCAGTACTTC.

This clone was observed a handful of times. The rearrangement joins TRBV28 to TRBJ2-5, with a weak D call TRBD2 (6 bases). The V end lost 8 bases, the J end lost 5 bases, and 15 bases lay between the germline ends. Germline V CDR1 and CDR2: MDHEN, SYDVKM. The CDR3 loop spans 13 amino acids. CDR3 protein: CASGWAGTETQYF. As DNA, the CDR3 is TGTGCCAGCGGTTGGGCGGGGACGGAGACCCAGTACTTC.

CDR3 region: CASSLDIGNYGYTF. In DNA form, the CDR3 reads TGCGCCAGCAGCTTGGACATCGGTAACTATGGCTACACCTTC. The V and J genes are TRBV5-1 and TRBJ1-2, with D uncertain. The CDR3 sequence is 14 residues long. With 0 bases removed from V and 1 base from J, the gap between germline ends came to 7 bases. The germline V gene encodes CDR1 SGHRS and CDR2 YFSETQ.

This chain connects TRBV30 to TRBJ1-2; D unresolved. Deletions cut 0 bases from V and 12 bases from J, with 17 bases between. The V gene's germline CDR1 is GTSNPN and CDR2 SVGIG (reference sequence). This CDR3 has 13 amino acids. The CDR3 region is CAWSVSLGQLNTF. CDR3 nucleotide sequence: TGTGCCTGGAGTGTATCCCTGGGTCAACTAAACACCTTC.

V is TRBV3-1 (or the pseudogene TRBV3-2) and J is TRBJ1-2; a possible D gene is TRBD1 (6 bases). With 4 bases removed from V and 12 bases from J, the gap between germline ends came to 15 bases. This CDR3 spans 12 amino acids. CDR1 LGHDT and CDR2 YNNKEL come from the germline V gene (reference sequence). The CDR3 DNA is TGTGCCAGCAGCCTATCCGAGACAGGCCACACCTTC. Amino acids: CASSLSETGHTF.

The count of this clone is one. The V gene is TRBV4-1, the J gene TRBJ2-7; TRBD1 or TRBD2 may be the D gene (5 bases each). In germline, CDR1 is MGHRA, CDR2 YSYEKL. V lost 4 bases, J lost 3 bases, and 16 bases lay in between. CDR3 length: 15 residues. Written as DNA, the CDR3 is TGCGCCAGCAGCCCCTCTCTGGGGGTTTTCTACGAGCAGTACTTC. This sequence encodes CASSPSLGVFYEQYF.

The V and J genes are TRBV3-1 (or the pseudogene TRBV3-2) and TRBJ2-7; D assignment may be TRBD1 or TRBD2 (7 bases each). The germline V and J ends were trimmed by 4 bases and 6 bases, with 22 bases remaining between them. Germline CDR1 reads LGHDT; CDR2 reads YNNKEL (reference sequence). The CDR3 contains 16 residues. The CDR3 loop reads CASSPTVQGGGIEQYF. For the CDR3, the DNA is TGTGCCAGCAGCCCGACGGTTCAGGGGGGGGGCATCGAGCAGTACTTC.

This clone has only one observation. The chain recombines TRBV3-1 (or the pseudogene TRBV3-2) with TRBJ2-7, with D possibly matching TRBD1 (6 bases). With 2 bases removed from V and 5 bases from J, the gap between germline ends came to 16 bases. CDR3 length: 15 residues. Germline assignment: CDR1 LGHDT and CDR2 YNNKEL (reference sequence). CDR3 nucleotides: TGTGCCAGCAGCCAAAGGTCCAGGGGCACCCACGAGCAGTACTTC. This encodes CASSQRSRGTHEQYF.

The chain combines TRBV3-1 (or the pseudogene TRBV3-2) with TRBJ1-5; 7 nucleotides align to TRBD1. The V gene's germline CDR1 is LGHDT and CDR2 YNNKEL (reference sequence). V lost 5 bases and J lost 4; bases outside the gene matches: 8. The CDR3 runs 15 residues. CDR3 nucleotide sequence: TGTGCCAGCAGCTCCGGACAGGTCGGGAATCAGCCCCAGCATTTT. It translates to CASSSGQVGNQPQHF.

V and J are TRBV11-3 and TRBJ2-1; 9 bases align to TRBD2. The germline V gene encodes CDR1 SGHNT and CDR2 YENEEA. V dropped 3 bases and J dropped 4; count of bases not matched to a gene: 4. CDR3 length: 15 amino acids. CDR3 nucleotide sequence: TGTGCCAGCAGCTTTAGCGGGGGACCTTACAATGAGCAGTTCTTC. Protein: CASSFSGGPYNEQFF. Full variable domain (missing parts from reference TRBV11-3 and TRBJ2-1): EAGVVQSPRYKIIEKKQPVAFWCNPISGHNTLYWYLQNLGQGPELLIRYENEEAVDDSQLPKDRFSAERLKGVDSTLKIQPAELGDSAVYLCASSFSGGPYNEQFFGPGTRLTVL.

This clone was found a few times. V usage is TRBV27 and J usage is TRBJ1-3; maybe TRBD1 (5 bases). CDR3 length: 16 residues. The germline V gene encodes CDR1 MNHEY and CDR2 SMNVEV (reference sequence). V lost 3 bases, J lost 0 bases, and 12 bases lay in between. The CDR3 bases are TGTGCCAGCAGTTTGGGACCTGGACTCTCTGGAAACACCATATATTTT. Translation gives CASSLGPGLSGNTIYF.

The chain uses TRBV11-2 and TRBJ2-3; TRBD1 is a possible D gene (5 bases). This CDR3 contains 16 residues. V dropped 0 bases and J dropped 8 bases, with 18 bases sitting between them. Germline V gene data show CDR1 as SGHAT and CDR2 as FQNNGV. For the CDR3, the DNA is TGTGCCAGCAGCTTAGATAAGACAGTTCGTCTGGTTACGCAGTATTTT. It codes for CASSLDKTVRLVTQYF.

V usage is TRBV11-2 and J usage is TRBJ2-7; no firm D call. The CDR3 is made up of 12 amino acids. Germline-derived CDR1 and CDR2 are SGHAT and FQNNGV. V was cut by 2 bases and J by 2 bases, with 4 bases left in between. CDR3: CASSLNPYEQYF. Written as DNA, the CDR3 is TGTGCCAGCAGCTTAAACCCCTACGAGCAGTACTTC. The full variable domain, in which reference TRBV11-2 and TRBJ2-7 provide the parts outside the CDR3, is EAGVAQSPRYKIIEKRQSVAFWCNPISGHATLYWYQQILGQGPKLLIQFQNNGVVDDSQLPKDRFSAERLKGVDSTLKIQPAKLEDSAVYLCASSLNPYEQYFGPGTRLTVT.

This chain links TRBV2 with TRBJ1-4, with TRBD1 matching 7 bases. Germline lookup yields CDR1 SNHLY and CDR2 FYNNEI. CDR3 length: 15 amino acids. Trimming cost V 6 bases and J 5 bases; bases outside gene matches: 9. As DNA, the CDR3 is TGTGCCAGCAGCGAACAGGGGCGGATAAATGAAAAACTGTTTTTT. Protein product: CASSEQGRINEKLFF.

The V gene is TRBV28, the J gene TRBJ2-2; D may correspond to TRBD1 or TRBD2 (5 bases each). Germline loops: CDR1 MDHEN, CDR2 SYDVKM. CDR3 size: 14 residues. Between the trimmed V and J ends, which lost 10 bases and 5 bases, there was a span of 17 bases. DNA of the CDR3: TGTGCCACTCAGATGGGGGTCAATACCGGGGAGCTGTTTTTT. It specifies CATQMGVNTGELFF.

The CDR3 spells CAINQGEGQPQHF. DNA of the CDR3: TGTGCCATCAACCAGGGGGAAGGTCAGCCCCAGCATTTT. V and J are TRBV10-3 and TRBJ1-5; TRBD1 matches at 7 bases. CDR3 length: 13 residues. Germline V CDR1 and CDR2: ENHRY, SYGVKD. After removal of 7 bases from V and 6 bases from J, the junction contained 6 bases not matched to a gene.

The rearrangement joins TRBV3-1 (or the pseudogene TRBV3-2) to TRBJ1-1; TRBD1 might be the D (6 bases). Per germline, CDR1 LGHDT and CDR2 YNNKEL (reference sequence). Deletions cut 4 bases from V and 1 base from J, with 10 bases between. This CDR3 region has 14 residues. In nucleotides, the CDR3 is TGTGCCAGCAGCCGCGGACAGCCGAACACTGAAGCTTTCTTT. Protein: CASSRGQPNTEAFF.